A single sample is the source of the 27 T cell receptor beta chains below, sequenced in a study of blood T cell repertoires in COVID-19. The repertoire was sequenced with immunoSEQ multiplex PCR; TCRdb's copy has only in-frame clones and lacks some. The sample consists of some 110,000 clones, about 83% of them appearing once. Sequencing used peripheral blood. These receptors were obtained from a man between 65 and 80 years old with acute or convalescent COVID-19.

This clone came up once. The chain has TRBV3-1 (or the pseudogene TRBV3-2) and TRBJ2-1; TRBD1 is a possible D gene (5 bases). V dropped 1 base and J dropped 13 bases, with 14 bases sitting between them. This CDR3 region has 13 residues. Germline CDR1 reads LGHDT; CDR2 reads YNNKEL (reference sequence). The CDR3: CASSQGQQTSQFF. The DNA of the CDR3 is TGTGCCAGCAGCCAAGGACAGCAAACCAGTCAGTTCTTC.

This clone was found once. The gene calls are TRBV20-1 and TRBJ1-2; 11 nucleotides line up with TRBD1. Germline V CDR1 and CDR2: DFQATT, SNEGSKA (reference sequence). V was clipped by 3 bases and J by 7 bases; unmatched bases: 7. The CDR3 is made up of 14 amino acids. The CDR3 DNA reads TGCAGTGCTAGTTTGGGGACAGGGGGGATTGGCTACACCTTC. This encodes CSASLGTGGIGYTF.

Here the CDR3 reads CASSQAGSDWGYTF. The CDR3 DNA sequence: TGCGCCAGCAGCCAGGCGGGGTCAGACTGGGGCTACACCTTC. This sequence joins TRBV4-3 and TRBJ1-2; D remains unclear. This CDR3 is 14 amino acids long. Per the germline V gene, CDR1 is LGHNA and CDR2 is YSLEER. The V end was cut by 3 bases, the J end by 8 bases, with 16 bases between.

Regarding this clone: The junction departs from germline at one end; a sequencing error may be responsible. The CDR3 loop is CATSRTGQSSIF. CDR3 DNA sequence: TGTGCCACCAGCAGAACGGGACAAAGTTCCATCTTC. The chain uses TRBV15 and TRBJ2-7; D perhaps matches TRBD1 (6 bases). This CDR3 is 12 amino acids long. Germline assignment: CDR1 LNHNV and CDR2 YYDKDF (reference sequence).

The gene calls are TRBV9 and TRBJ2-2; no firm D call. Trimming took 1 base from V and 2 from J, leaving 9 bases between them. Germline loops: CDR1 SGDLS, CDR2 YYNGEE. The CDR3 covers 15 residues. The CDR3 DNA is TGTGCCAGCAGCGTAAGAACAGACAACACCGGGGAGCTGTTTTTT. Its protein is CASSVRTDNTGELFF.

This chain links TRBV27 with TRBJ2-4; 7 nucleotides match TRBD1. Germline lookup yields CDR1 MNHEY and CDR2 SMNVEV (reference sequence). This CDR3 region has 14 residues. V lost 5 bases to trimming and J lost 14 bases; unmatched junction nucleotides: 15. The CDR3 protein is CASSPLTRGGQEYF. CDR3 DNA sequence: TGTGCCAGCAGTCCATTAACGCGAGGCGGACAGGAGTACTTC.

This clone was seen more than once but under ten times. The V gene is TRBV27, the J gene TRBJ2-1; TRBD2 aligns across 7 bases. Losses at the gene ends were 8 bases for V and 4 bases for J; bases not matched to a gene: 11. The CDR3 runs to 15 residues. Germline CDR1 and CDR2: MNHEY and SMNVEV (reference sequence). CDR3: CASGERRGTYNEQFF. CDR3 DNA sequence: TGTGCCAGCGGCGAGAGGCGGGGGACTTACAATGAGCAGTTCTTC.

The chain recombines TRBV7-9 with TRBJ1-4; D may be TRBD1 (6 bases). The V and J ends lost 5 bases and 7 bases respectively, with 17 bases between them. The CDR3 consists of 15 residues. Germline-derived CDR1 and CDR2 are SEHNR and FQNEAQ (reference sequence). The chain's CDR3 is CASSPPGGFSEKLFF. The CDR3 nucleotides read TGTGCCAGCAGCCCCCCGGGGGGCTTTTCTGAAAAACTGTTTTTT.

V is TRBV3-1 (or the pseudogene TRBV3-2) and J is TRBJ2-7; TRBD1 aligns across 10 bases. The CDR3 spans 14 residues. The J segment lost 4 bases and the V segment lost 1 base, leaving 1 base of the junction unmatched. CDR1 LGHDT and CDR2 YNNKEL come from the germline V gene (reference sequence). The CDR3 reads CASSQGDRGYEQYF. The CDR3 DNA reads TGTGCCAGCAGCCAAGGGGACAGGGGTTACGAGCAGTACTTC.

J is TRBJ1-1 and V is TRBV19; no definite D call. Trimming left V 4 bases short and J 1 base short, with 7 bases between. The CDR3 has 13 amino acids. The germline gives CDR1 LNHDA, CDR2 SQIVND (reference sequence). Here the CDR3 reads CASSKYGNTEAFF. CDR3 coding DNA: TGTGCCAGTAGTAAATACGGGAACACTGAAGCTTTCTTT.

J is TRBJ1-1 and V is TRBV28; D is possibly TRBD1 (5 bases). The CDR3 totals 18 residues. The germline CDR1 and CDR2 sequences are MDHEN and SYDVKM. Trimming removed 6 bases from V and 3 bases from J, with 26 bases in between. The CDR3 DNA reads as TGTGCCAGCAGCCCTAGCGACAGCGGCGGTTGGGGCGACACTGAAGCTTTCTTT. Encoded protein: CASSPSDSGGWGDTEAFF.

The V gene is TRBV28, the J gene TRBJ2-5, with TRBD1 matching over 7 bases. This CDR3 has 17 residues. CDR1 and CDR2 (germline): MDHEN, SYDVKM. The ends lost 0 bases at V and 1 base at J; junction bases unmatched: 8. The CDR3 loop reads CASSLWGPGQLQETQYF. The DNA of the CDR3 is TGTGCCAGCAGTTTATGGGGGCCGGGACAGCTCCAAGAGACCCAGTACTTC.

The chain recombines TRBV27 with TRBJ2-7; TRBD2 matches 13 bases. The CDR3 is 16 amino acids. V lost 5 bases and J lost 2; bases outside the gene matches: 6. Germline CDR1 MNHEY, CDR2 SMNVEV (reference sequence). CDR3 in amino acids: CASSLSGTSGAYEQYF. The CDR3 DNA follows: TGTGCCAGCAGTCTCTCCGGGACTAGCGGGGCCTACGAGCAGTACTTC.

The chain carries TRBV4-2 and TRBJ2-7, with D perhaps TRBD1 (6 bases). The CDR3 extends over 17 amino acids. Germline V gene data show CDR1 as LGHNA and CDR2 as YNFKEQ. The ends were cut back, 4 bases at V and 0 bases at J, with 19 bases in the middle. The CDR3, as DNA: TGTGCCAGCAGCCCCCCGGGACAAGATTCGCGCTCCTACGAGCAGTACTTC. It is translated as CASSPPGQDSRSYEQYF.

V gene TRBV19 combines with J gene TRBJ2-3; no clear D. Per germline, CDR1 LNHDA and CDR2 SQIVND (reference sequence). The ends were cut back, 3 bases at V and 2 bases at J, with 9 bases in the middle. The CDR3 is 14 amino acids. Here the CDR3 reads CASSIAPNTDTQYF. CDR3 bases: TGTGCCAGTAGTATTGCCCCTAACACAGATACGCAGTATTTT. Using reference TRBV19 and TRBJ2-3 for the parts outside the CDR3, the full variable domain is DGGITQSPKYLFRKEGQNVTLSCEQNLNHDAMYWYRQDPGQGLRLIYYSQIVNDFQKGDIAEGYSVSREKKESFPLTVTSAQKNPTAFYLCASSIAPNTDTQYFGPGTRLTVL.

This chain connects TRBV27 to TRBJ2-1; 8 nucleotides agree with TRBD1. The CDR3 sequence is 14 residues long. Germline values: CDR1 MNHEY, CDR2 SMNVEV (reference sequence). V lost 6 bases and J lost 4; bases outside the gene matches: 5. The CDR3 DNA reads as TGTGCCAGCAGGTTGGGACAGGAGTACAATGAGCAGTTCTTC. Protein: CASRLGQEYNEQFF.

This chain uses TRBV6-5 with TRBJ1-3; 8 nucleotides agree with TRBD1. Germline CDR1 and CDR2: MNHEY and SVGAGI. V lost 3 bases to trimming and J lost 4 bases; unmatched junction nucleotides: 5. The CDR3 extends over 15 amino acids. This CDR3 is CASSYDRGAGNTIYF. The DNA for the CDR3 is TGTGCCAGCAGTTATGACAGGGGAGCAGGAAACACCATATATTTT.

The J gene is TRBJ1-2, the V gene TRBV5-4; possibly TRBD1 for D (5 bases). The CDR3 runs to 16 residues. Germline V gene sequence: CDR1 SGHNT, CDR2 YYREEE (reference sequence). Trimming left V 0 bases short and J 8 bases short, with 20 bases between. The CDR3 reads CASSLEPTAYSFGYTF. The CDR3 coding sequence is TGTGCCAGCAGCTTGGAGCCGACAGCCTATTCTTTCGGCTACACCTTC.

This clone has only one observation. The V and J genes are TRBV28 and TRBJ1-2; 7 bases are shared with TRBD1. This CDR3 has 14 residues. The junction had 7 bases not matched to a gene; V was cut back by 3 bases and J by 6 bases. Germline V gives CDR1 MDHEN, CDR2 SYDVKM. The CDR3 DNA is TGTGCCAGCAGTTTGGGCCAACAGGGGCATGGCTACACCTTC. It encodes CASSLGQQGHGYTF.

This rearrangement joins TRBV11-2 to TRBJ2-7; D might be TRBD2 (6 bases). Germline-derived CDR1 and CDR2 are SGHAT and FQNNGV. This CDR3 region has 16 residues. Deletions cut 4 bases from V and 2 bases from J, with 18 bases between. The CDR3 DNA is TGTGCCAGCAGCTCAGAGATGGCGGGGAACCCCTACGAGCAGTACTTC. Protein: CASSSEMAGNPYEQYF. The full variable domain, its missing parts supplied by reference TRBV11-2 and TRBJ2-7, is EAGVAQSPRYKIIEKRQSVAFWCNPISGHATLYWYQQILGQGPKLLIQFQNNGVVDDSQLPKDRFSAERLKGVDSTLKIQPAKLEDSAVYLCASSSEMAGNPYEQYFGPGTRLTVT.

The chain links TRBV9 to TRBJ2-3, with D perhaps TRBD1 (5 bases). This CDR3 is built from 14 residues. Per germline, CDR1 SGDLS and CDR2 YYNGEE. Trimming shortened V by 1 base and J by 2 bases, and 8 bases separated the two germline ends. The CDR3 loop reads CASSVRGITDTQYF. In nucleotides, the CDR3 is TGTGCCAGCAGCGTAAGGGGAATCACAGATACGCAGTATTTT.

This clone came up a few times. V is TRBV30 and J is TRBJ1-4; D uncertain. Trimming shortened V by 2 bases and J by 0 bases, and 4 bases separated the two germline ends. The CDR3 extends over 13 amino acids. CDR1 is GTSNPN, CDR2 SVGIG, per germline (reference sequence). The CDR3 coding sequence is TGTGCCTGGAGTCAGTCAACTAATGAAAAACTGTTTTTT. This gives the protein CAWSQSTNEKLFF.

The chain joins TRBV12-5 to TRBJ2-3, with TRBD2 matching over 15 bases. The CDR3 totals 17 residues. V trimming: 5 bases; J trimming: 4 bases; junction bases outside the gene matches: 7. Germline V gene sequence: CDR1 LGHNT, CDR2 FRNRAP. CDR3 region: CASGPGLAGGLADTQYF. The DNA of the CDR3 is TGTGCTAGTGGTCCGGGACTAGCGGGGGGCCTAGCAGATACGCAGTATTTT.

This chain uses TRBV7-2 with TRBJ1-2; 8 bases are shared with TRBD1. J lost 4 bases, V lost 3 bases, and 1 base had no gene match. CDR1 and CDR2 from the germline V gene are SGHTA and FQGNSA. The CDR3 has 13 amino acids. Here the CDR3 reads CASSLGQVYGYTF. DNA for the CDR3: TGTGCCAGCAGCTTGGGACAGGTCTATGGCTACACCTTC.

V gene TRBV27 combines with J gene TRBJ2-3; possible D gene TRBD2, 6 bases. V lost 7 bases to trimming and J lost 1 base, with 15 bases between them. CDR3 length: 15 amino acids. Germline V gene lookup returns CDR1 MNHEY and CDR2 SMNVEV (reference sequence). Written as DNA, the CDR3 is TGTGCCAGCACCGAGAGGGAGGCGCGCACAGATACGCAGTATTTT. Its translation: CASTEREARTDTQYF.

This sequence joins TRBV19 and TRBJ1-1; 9 nucleotides line up with TRBD1. Germline V lookup: CDR1 LNHDA, CDR2 SQIVND (reference sequence). V lost 6 bases and J lost 2; bases outside the gene matches: 10. The CDR3 covers 16 residues. The CDR3 region is CASSLYRGQYNTEAFF. CDR3 nucleotide sequence: TGTGCCAGTAGCCTGTACAGGGGGCAATACAACACTGAAGCTTTCTTT.

The V call is TRBV6-5, the J call TRBJ1-2, with a tentative D call TRBD1 (6 bases). V lost 8 bases to trimming and J lost 0 bases, with 16 bases between them. The CDR3 spans 15 residues. Per germline, CDR1 MNHEY and CDR2 SVGAGI. The CDR3 here is CASGTGTRTNYGYTF. The CDR3, as DNA: TGTGCCAGCGGAACCGGGACAAGGACTAACTATGGCTACACCTTC.